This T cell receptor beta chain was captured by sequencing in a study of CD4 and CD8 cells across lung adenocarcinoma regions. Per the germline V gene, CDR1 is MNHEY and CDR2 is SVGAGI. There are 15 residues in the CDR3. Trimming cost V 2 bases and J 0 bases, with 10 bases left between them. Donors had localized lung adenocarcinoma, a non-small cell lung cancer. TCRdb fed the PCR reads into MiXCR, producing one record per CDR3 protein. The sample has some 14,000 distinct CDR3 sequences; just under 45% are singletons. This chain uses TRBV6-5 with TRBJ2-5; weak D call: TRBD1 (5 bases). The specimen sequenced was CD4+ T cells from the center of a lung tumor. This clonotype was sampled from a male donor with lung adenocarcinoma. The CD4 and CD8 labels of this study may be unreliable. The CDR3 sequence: CASSYVGRDQETQYF. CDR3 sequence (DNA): TGTGCCAGCAGTTACGTGGGGCGAGACCAAGAGACCCAGTACTTC.